This T cell receptor (beta chain) was sequenced during a study of T-cell reconstitution after alpha-beta-depleted transplantation in children. Notes on the study in general: From surviving recipient T cells and thymic progenitors came the high day-60 TCRbeta diversity observed in some patients. Several hundred expanded graft clones reportedly were the source of alpha-beta T cells about two months after transplant. T-cell counts and diversity at one year following transplant were attributed mainly to newly produced T cells.

This clonotype has only a few counts. Its antigen is as yet unknown. Unique molecular identifiers were incorporated when the TCRbeta library was constructed. TCRdb reprocessed the PCR reads with MiXCR, giving one entry per CDR3 protein. The sample records around 800,000 distinct CDR3 sequences, roughly 15% being singletons. The length of the CDR3 is 14 residues. V lost 3 bases and J 3 bases, leaving 11 bases between the germline ends. Looked up from germline, CDR1 is LNHNV and CDR2 is YYDKDF (reference sequence). Here the sequenced sample was PBMCs, mostly from graft donor cells, taken 360 days after TCRalphabeta/CD19-depleted stem cell transplant. The TCR sequence derives from a male patient younger than 18 who had a stem cell transplant for acute lymphoblastic leukemia, so the T cells may come from the graft donor. The chain has TRBV15 and TRBJ1-2, with a tentative D call TRBD1 (5 bases). The CDR3 nucleotides are TGTGCCACCAGCAGCGCAACAGGCTACTATGGCTACACCTTC. Translating gives CATSSATGYYGYTF.